This T cell receptor beta chain was observed in a study of T cell responses to AZD1222 COVID-19 vaccine. Study-wide results and caveats: Nearly half of unique spike-specific TCRs reportedly avoided B.1.351 and B.1.1.7 mutated regions. Every sample of the repertoires postdated the peak T cell response. The number of AZD1222 recipients seropositive at baseline was only 6 or 7.

Clones were read by immunoSEQ multiplex PCR, and TCRdb kept only the in-frame ones, dropping some. This table holds around 140,000 clones, 91% found once. This clone came up a few times. Its antigen is not identified. The TCR originated in an adult who received the MenACWY meningococcal vaccine as a control. The source was peripheral blood, collected 28 days after the second dose of the MenACWY control vaccine.

The CDR3 is CASSPEGPRYEQYF. DNA for the CDR3: TGTGCCAGCAGCCCCGAGGGACCCCGCTACGAGCAGTACTTC. The chain employs TRBV6-5 and TRBJ2-7, with D perhaps being TRBD1 or TRBD2 (5 bases each). The CDR3 contains 14 residues. Trimming shortened V by 6 bases and J by 3 bases, and 15 bases separated the two germline ends. Per the germline V gene, CDR1 is MNHEY and CDR2 is SVGAGI.